This T cell receptor beta chain was profiled in a study of human T cells and chemical hapten exposure. About the research overall: Upper-back patch tests with 0.01% DPC were read at 6 days. Alopecia areata, totalis or universalis affected patients, mainly female.

The CDR3 runs to 12 residues. Deletions cut 1 base from V and 4 bases from J, with 5 bases between. From germline, CDR1 is SGHTA and CDR2 FQGNSA. To note about this clonotype: Its antigen is as yet unknown.

Time point of the sample: patch test 2, 6 weeks after DPC sensitization. Indicated treatment: therapeutic diphenylcyclopropenone sensitization with weekly scalp DPC. TCRdb re-called the RACE reads with MiXCR, one entry per CDR3 protein. The profile shows about 350,000 distinct CDR3 sequences, about 6% of them singletons. Study-wide points: Alopecia affected the donors, so their immune response may differ from healthy people's. High-frequency TCRs, those above 1 in 1000, stayed the same after DPC sensitization.

The chain carries TRBV7-2 and TRBJ2-7; D is ambiguous. The origin of this receptor is a woman younger than 30 with alopecia areata. Some clones in this sample may be carry-over from other donors' samples. The material sequenced was whole blood, taken in connection with sensitization to the hapten diphenylcyclopropenone (DPC). As DNA, the CDR3 is TGTGCCAGCAGCTTAGATAAGTACGAGCAGTACTTC. Translating gives CASSLDKYEQYF.